This T cell receptor (beta chain) was recorded in a study of blood T cell repertoires in COVID-19. In the study overall: PBMCs, B-cell-depleted T cells, or T cells were the source of the cDNA or gDNA that made up the material.

Produced via immunoSEQ multiplex PCR; TCRdb's table is partial and in-frame only. The table has tens of thousands of clones, around 90% seen once. This receptor was obtained from a woman aged 80 or over in a cohort sampled during active or convalescent COVID-19. The sequencing input was peripheral blood.

The CDR3 loop is CASSSGTSGFPQYF. The CDR3 DNA sequence: TGTGCCAGCAGCTCTGGGACTAGCGGATTCCCTCAGTATTTT. V and J are TRBV5-6 and TRBJ2-3; 11 bases align to TRBD2. V trimming: 3 bases; J trimming: 12 bases; junction bases outside the gene matches: 9. The CDR3 totals 14 residues. Germline V gene data show CDR1 as SGHDT and CDR2 as YYEEEE.